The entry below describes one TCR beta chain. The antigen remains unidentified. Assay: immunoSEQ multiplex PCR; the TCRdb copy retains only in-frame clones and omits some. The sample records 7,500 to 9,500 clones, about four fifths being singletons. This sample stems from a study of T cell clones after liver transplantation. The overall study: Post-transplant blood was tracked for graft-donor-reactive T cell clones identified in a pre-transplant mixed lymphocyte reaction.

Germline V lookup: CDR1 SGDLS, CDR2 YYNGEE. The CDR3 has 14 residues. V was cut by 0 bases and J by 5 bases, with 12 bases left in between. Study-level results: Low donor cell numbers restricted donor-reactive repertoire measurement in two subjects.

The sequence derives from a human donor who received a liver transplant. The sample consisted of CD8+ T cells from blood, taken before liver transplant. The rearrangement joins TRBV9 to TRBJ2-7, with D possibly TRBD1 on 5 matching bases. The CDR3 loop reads CASSVEGYLDEQYF. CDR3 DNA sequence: TGTGCCAGCAGCGTAGAGGGGTACTTGGACGAGCAGTACTTC.